The clone carrying this T cell receptor (beta chain) has at least ten counts. What it binds is not known. Time point: newly diagnosed GD, antithyroid drugs for less than 3 months. Extracted RNA from PBMCs served as the source of the TCR library. The data stem from a study of regulatory T cells in long-lasting Graves disease. Regarding the study as a whole: The study found persistent patients shared more public clonotypes (over 2,500) than new patients (about 880).

Looked up from germline, CDR1 is MNHEY and CDR2 is SMNVEV (reference sequence). With 5 bases removed from V and 1 base from J, the gap between germline ends came to 15 bases. The CDR3 length is 15 residues. In building TCR beta libraries, iRepertoire HTBI primers were used together with Arm-PCR of CDR3 regions. In TCRdb, the multiplex PCR reads were re-called with MiXCR into one record per CDR3 protein. The table has 200,000 to 250,000 distinct CDR3 sequences, about a sixth seen once. Specimen: peripheral blood mononuclear cells (PBMCs), collected at new diagnosis, from a patient treated with antithyroid drugs. The clonotype comes from a female donor with Graves disease. The chain links TRBV27 to TRBJ2-7; no definite D call. The CDR3 nucleotides read TGTGCCAGCAGTCTAACCCTGTGGGGTTCCTACGAGCAGTACTTC. It encodes CASSLTLWGSYEQYF.